This TCR beta chain stems from a study of metastatic and nonmetastatic thyroid tumors. Study-wide background: Repertoires were compared across blood and tumor or nodule tissue from malignant and benign thyroid patients. Study conclusions and caveats: Malignant thyroid tumors reportedly exceeded benign nodules significantly in TCR beta diversity, with the difference appearing in blood and tumor.

Turning to this clone: Its antigen is still unknown.

The authors' processing: Built for papillary thyroid cancer, a distant-metastasis classifier drew on CDR3 differences across clinicopathological groups. TCRdb re-clonotyped the PCR reads through MiXCR. The V and J calls come from TCRdb's annotation, not from the publication. In the table there are over 12,000 clones, approximately 31% of which are singletons. Patients were all untreated before their thyroid surgery. The TCR was taken from a female donor with papillary thyroid cancer or a benign thyroid nodule (not recorded which). Some clones in this sample may be carry-over from other donors' samples. The sample was tumor tissue.

CDR3 sequence reads: CASSQGGFNSPLHF. The CDR3 nucleotides read TGTGCCAGCAGCCAAGGAGGGTTCAATTCACCCCTCCACTTT. The gene calls are TRBV4-2 and TRBJ1-6; D is unclear. Germline-derived CDR1 and CDR2 are LGHNA and YNFKEQ. V shed 1 base and J shed 7 bases, with 8 bases lying between them. There are 14 residues in the CDR3.